This T cell receptor beta chain was recovered during a study of identical twins. Whole-study results and caveats: The abundant beta clonotypes from cord blood had fewer insertions, and memory repertoires had none of this.

With regard to this clonotype: The antigen is undetermined.

V was pared by 10 bases and J by 3 bases, with 10 bases between. Germline loops: CDR1 ENHRY, CDR2 SYGVKD. The CDR3 totals 11 residues. Using its own MiXCR run on the 5' RACE reads, TCRdb lists one record per CDR3 protein. The sample lists more than 400,000 distinct CDR3 sequences; about 15% were seen once. The same data also went into a second study, on yellow fever vaccine responses in identical twins. From that report: Vaccine T cell responses of twins reportedly seemed partly convergent and partly personalized.

The sample was CD4+ T cells sorted from blood. V and J are TRBV10-3 and TRBJ2-7; a possible D gene is TRBD1 (6 bases). This clonotype was sampled from a woman aged 18-30 years in good health. The CDR3 spells CANIGGYEQYV. CDR3 sequence (DNA): TGTGCCAATATAGGGGGCTACGAGCAGTACGTC.